This T cell receptor (beta chain) is drawn from a study of T cell responses to AZD1222 COVID-19 vaccine. Findings of the study overall: Spike-specific TCR breadth and depth rose after two AZD1222 doses.

TCRdb's table, derived via immunoSEQ multiplex PCR, lists solely in-frame clones and lacks some. The top ten hold 1.5% to 2% of the sample, which has about 140,000 clones, about 87% seen once. Per the germline V gene, CDR1 is MGHRA and CDR2 is YSYEKL. V was pared by 0 bases and J by 13 bases, with 10 bases between. CDR3 length equals 13 residues. As to this clone: Antigen unknown.

The receptor was derived from an adult in good health. The rearrangement uses TRBV4-1 and TRBJ1-6; D not resolved. The sequences come from peripheral blood, collected on day 0 of AZD1222 vaccination. CDR3 in DNA: TGCGCCAGCAGCCAAGATTGGGGAGGGCCCCTCCACTTT. This sequence encodes CASSQDWGGPLHF.